The 29 T cell receptor beta chains presented below share a single source sample, sequenced in a study of response to subunit inactivated influenza vaccine. TCRdb reanalysed the RT-PCR reads using MiXCR and keeps one entry per CDR3 protein. Of 450,000 to 550,000 distinct CDR3 sequences listed, about 25% are singletons. The source material was CD4+ T cells sorted from PBMCs, sampled about 5 days after vaccination. The receptor set was obtained from a man over 45 who received an inactivated influenza vaccine.

This chain links TRBV20-1 with TRBJ2-7; 9 bases align to TRBD2. The CDR3 is made up of 16 amino acids. The trim removed 0 bases at V and 2 bases at J, leaving 8 bases unmatched. Germline loops: CDR1 DFQATT, CDR2 SNEGSKA (reference sequence). CDR3 amino acids: CSARDLRREGPYEQYF. DNA for the CDR3: TGCAGTGCTAGAGATCTCCGGCGGGAGGGCCCCTACGAGCAGTACTTC.

This clonotype was detected only a few times. The rearrangement links TRBV29-1 to TRBJ2-7; 8 bases are a match to TRBD1. The CDR3 length is 13 residues. V lost 4 bases and J lost 0; bases outside the gene matches: 2. Germline CDR1 reads SQVTM; CDR2 reads ANQGSEA. DNA for the CDR3: TGCAGCGTTGGGGACAGGAGCTCCTACGAGCAGTACTTC. Its protein product is CSVGDRSSYEQYF.

This chain links TRBV10-3 with TRBJ1-1, with a possible D match to TRBD1 (5 bases). V gave up 6 bases and J gave up 0 bases, with 8 bases separating them. This CDR3 has 13 residues. Per the germline V gene, CDR1 is ENHRY and CDR2 is SYGVKD. The CDR3 reads CAIREQVNTEAFF. As DNA, the CDR3 is TGTGCCATCAGGGAACAGGTGAACACTGAAGCTTTCTTT.

V usage is TRBV7-2 and J usage is TRBJ1-2, with a tentative D call TRBD1 (5 bases). Between the trimmed V and J ends, which lost 5 bases and 8 bases, there was a span of 18 bases. This CDR3 is 14 amino acids long. CDR1 is SGHTA, CDR2 FQGNSA, per germline. In DNA, the CDR3 is TGTGCCAGCAGCCGAGTGGGGGGTGATCCGGGCTACACCTTC. It codes for CASSRVGGDPGYTF.

The rearrangement joins TRBV7-9 to TRBJ2-3, with TRBD1 matching over 8 bases. CDR3 length: 16 amino acids. V trimming: 0 bases; J trimming: 0 bases; junction bases outside the gene matches: 2. Looked up from germline, CDR1 is SEHNR and CDR2 is FQNEAQ (reference sequence). CDR3 coding DNA: TGTGCCAGCAGCTTAGCCAGGGGGCTCAGCACAGATACGCAGTATTTT. This translates into CASSLARGLSTDTQYF.

This sequence joins TRBV5-1 and TRBJ2-7, with TRBD1 matching 10 bases. CDR1 and CDR2 from the germline V gene are SGHRS and YFSETQ. J was trimmed by 4 bases and V by 0 bases; bases with no gene match: 7. The CDR3 spans 16 residues. The CDR3 sequence: CASSLEPGDRGYEQYF. Written as DNA, the CDR3 is TGCGCCAGCAGCTTGGAGCCTGGGGACAGGGGTTACGAGCAGTACTTC.

The V call is TRBV4-3, the J call TRBJ2-3, with no clear D. Trimming cost V 4 bases and J 0 bases, with 14 bases left between them. CDR1 LGHNA and CDR2 YSLEER come from the germline V gene. The CDR3 spans 16 residues. The CDR3 loop is CASSPASASSTDTQYF. In DNA, the CDR3 is TGCGCCAGCAGCCCAGCTTCAGCGTCTAGCACAGATACGCAGTATTTT.

This clonotype was counted between two and nine times. The chain carries TRBV12-3 or TRBV12-4 and TRBJ1-5; no definite D call. The CDR3 loop spans 15 amino acids. V was cut by 6 bases and J by 0 bases, with 12 bases left in between. This chain's CDR3 is CASSSGVGSNQPQHF. The CDR3 DNA is TGTGCCAGCAGCTCCGGGGTAGGTAGCAATCAGCCCCAGCATTTT.

This clonotype was found a few times. As DNA, the CDR3 is TGTGCCAGCAAACCCAGCCCCTCGCGACAGGGGATGGACTACGAGCAGTACTTC. Protein sequence: CASKPSPSRQGMDYEQYF. The rearrangement joins TRBV11-1 to TRBJ2-7; 8 bases agree with TRBD1. Unmatched junction bases numbered 20, after V lost 7 bases and J lost 3 bases. The CDR3 totals 18 residues. From germline, CDR1 is SGHAT and CDR2 FQDESV (reference sequence).

V and J are TRBV6-2 or TRBV6-3 and TRBJ2-2, with D unresolved. Trimming shortened V by 3 bases and J by 7 bases, and 6 bases separated the two germline ends. The germline CDR1 and CDR2 sequences are MNHEY and SVGEGT. The CDR3 loop spans 12 amino acids. The CDR3 loop reads CASSYFYGELFF. The CDR3 nucleotides read TGTGCCAGCAGTTATTTCTACGGGGAGCTGTTTTTT.

The chain joins TRBV4-2 to TRBJ1-5, with D possibly TRBD1 on 6 matching bases. V was pared by 4 bases and J by 5 bases, with 15 bases between. The CDR3 is 15 residues long. CDR1 LGHNA and CDR2 YNFKEQ come from the germline V gene. CDR3 nucleotides: TGTGCCAGCAGCCCCAGGGGCCGGAGCGATCAGCCCCAGCATTTT. This codes for CASSPRGRSDQPQHF.

This clonotype was picked up a small number of times. The J gene is TRBJ2-7, the V gene TRBV6-4; D ambiguous. V was trimmed by 5 bases and J by 2 bases, leaving 10 bases between them. The germline V gene has CDR1 MRHNA and CDR2 SNTAGT. The CDR3 sequence is 13 residues long. The CDR3 spells CASSPGPAYEQYF. In DNA, the CDR3 is TGTGCCAGCAGTCCTGGACCAGCCTACGAGCAGTACTTC.

This clonotype showed up just a few times. The chain employs TRBV19 and TRBJ2-6; possible D gene TRBD2, 6 bases. Germline lookup yields CDR1 LNHDA and CDR2 SQIVND (reference sequence). V dropped 6 bases and J dropped 2 bases, with 14 bases sitting between them. This CDR3 is 16 amino acids long. Here the CDR3 reads CASSREGGTGANVLTF. In DNA, the CDR3 is TGTGCCAGTAGCCGAGAGGGAGGAACTGGGGCCAACGTCCTGACTTTC.

This chain joins TRBV14 and TRBJ2-7; TRBD1 might be the D (5 bases). V was clipped by 0 bases and J by 0 bases, with 12 bases between them. The germline gives CDR1 SGHDN, CDR2 FVKESK. The CDR3 covers 16 residues. CDR3 residues: CASSQEFEQASYEQYF. CDR3 DNA: TGTGCCAGCAGCCAAGAGTTTGAACAGGCCTCCTACGAGCAGTACTTC.

V and J are TRBV12-3 or TRBV12-4 and TRBJ2-7, with D unresolved. V shed 2 bases and J shed 3 bases, with 11 bases lying between them. This CDR3 comprises 14 residues. CDR3 nucleotide sequence: TGTGCCAGCAGTTTACGGACCGCGCACTACGAGCAGTACTTC. Translating gives CASSLRTAHYEQYF.

This clonotype was observed at least ten times. CDR3 nucleotide sequence: TGTGCCAGCAGTTTACCCCCGGGACTAGCGGGAAGCCATGAGCAGTTCTTC. Translating gives CASSLPPGLAGSHEQFF. J is TRBJ2-1 and V is TRBV12-3 or TRBV12-4; 13 bases match TRBD2. This CDR3 is 17 amino acids long. Germline trimming cut 2 bases from V and 8 bases from J; bases unmatched to any gene: 9.

The table lists this clonotype with many counts. The gene calls are TRBV28 and TRBJ2-3; TRBD1 aligns across 8 bases. Trimming took 7 bases from V and 3 from J; bases not matched to a gene: 3. The CDR3 extends over 13 amino acids. Germline values: CDR1 MDHEN, CDR2 SYDVKM. The CDR3 DNA is TGTGCCAGCAAGGACAGGGTAACAGATACGCAGTATTTT. Translating it yields CASKDRVTDTQYF.

This clonotype was counted between two and nine times. V is TRBV28 and J is TRBJ2-5; D might be TRBD2 (6 bases). The germline V and J ends were trimmed by 5 bases and 3 bases, with 19 bases remaining between them. This CDR3 comprises 16 residues. Germline CDR1 MDHEN, CDR2 SYDVKM. The CDR3 region has the DNA TGTGCCAGCAGTCAAGAACGATCTTGGGAGGAAGAGACCCAGTACTTC. Translated: CASSQERSWEEETQYF.

This sequence joins TRBV12-3 or TRBV12-4 and TRBJ2-1; weak D call: TRBD2 (6 bases). The CDR3 is 14 residues long. V was clipped by 7 bases and J by 4 bases, with 14 bases between them. CDR3 loop: CASTLADRYNEQFF. The CDR3 nucleotides are TGTGCCAGCACCTTAGCGGACCGATACAATGAGCAGTTCTTC.

A few counts support this clonotype. The chain couples TRBV10-3 to TRBJ2-5, with D possibly TRBD2 on 5 matching bases. Germline assignment: CDR1 ENHRY and CDR2 SYGVKD. V lost 5 bases and J 5 bases, leaving 12 bases between the germline ends. The CDR3 is 13 amino acids. In DNA form, the CDR3 reads TGTGCCATCAGTTCCGAGATAGCGGAGACCCAGTACTTC. It translates to CAISSEIAETQYF.

V is TRBV28 and J is TRBJ1-1; the D is unclear. V lost 0 bases and J 10 bases, leaving 21 bases between the germline ends. Germline V gene lookup returns CDR1 MDHEN and CDR2 SYDVKM. CDR3 length: 16 amino acids. CDR3 coding DNA: TGTGCCAGCAGTTTATGGAACACGGTGGGCCCTGCTAGAGCTTTCTTT. Amino acids: CASSLWNTVGPARAFF. Full variable domain (missing parts from reference TRBV28 and TRBJ1-1): DVKVTQSSRYLVKRTGEKVFLECVQDMDHENMFWYRQDPGLGLRLIYFSYDVKMKEKGDIPEGYSVSREKKERFSLILESASTNQTSMYLCASSLWNTVGPARAFFGQGTRLTVV.

V and J are TRBV6-1 and TRBJ2-7, with TRBD1 identical over 8 bases. The germline V gene has CDR1 MNHNS and CDR2 SASEGT. The junction had 8 bases not matched to a gene; V was cut back by 4 bases and J by 6 bases. This CDR3 region has 14 residues. The CDR3 DNA is TGTGCCAGCAGTGCCGACAGGGGCAAAGGCGAGCAGTACTTC. The encoded protein is CASSADRGKGEQYF.

This clonotype has a handful of counts. J is TRBJ2-5 and V is TRBV21-1; TRBD2, the table's D call, was not compared with the DNA. TRBV21-1 is a listed pseudogene. This CDR3 contains 21 residues. The CDR3 sequence: CASSKEAREGKLHSPEETQYF. Written as DNA, the CDR3 is TGTGCCAGCAGCAAAGAGGCGCGGGAGGGAAAACTCCACTCACCTGAAGAGACCCAGTACTTC.

The J gene is TRBJ2-5, the V gene TRBV18; 14 nucleotides line up with TRBD2. The CDR3 consists of 15 residues. Per the germline V gene, CDR1 is KGHSH and CDR2 is LQKENI. The trim removed 3 bases at V and 5 bases at J, leaving 2 bases unmatched. The CDR3 is CASSPGTSGSETQYF. The CDR3 bases are TGTGCCAGCTCACCCGGGACTAGCGGGAGTGAGACCCAGTACTTC. Combining the CDR3 with reference TRBV18 and TRBJ2-5 gives the whole variable domain NAGVMQNPRHLVRRRGQEARLRCSPMKGHSHVYWYRQLPEEGLKFMVYLQKENIIDESGMPKERFSAEFPKEGPSILRIQQVVRGDSAAYFCASSPGTSGSETQYFGPGTRLLVL.

The chain couples TRBV6-2 or TRBV6-3 to TRBJ2-1; 11 bases align to TRBD2. The CDR3 totals 15 residues. Germline trimming cut 2 bases from V and 4 bases from J; bases unmatched to any gene: 1. Germline V CDR1 and CDR2: MNHEY, SVGEGT. As DNA, the CDR3 is TGTGCCAGCAGTTACCTAGCGGGGGGTTACAATGAGCAGTTCTTC. Translating it yields CASSYLAGGYNEQFF.

In its sample, this clonotype was seen a few times. This rearrangement joins TRBV28 to TRBJ2-3; 14 nucleotides agree with TRBD2. The CDR3 contains 18 residues. Per the germline V gene, CDR1 is MDHEN and CDR2 is SYDVKM. Trimming removed 2 bases from V and 0 bases from J; junction bases left unmatched: 4. The CDR3 DNA sequence: TGTGCCAGCAGTTTAGGGTGGACTAGCGGGAGGAGCACAGATACGCAGTATTTT. It specifies CASSLGWTSGRSTDTQYF.

The chain links TRBV3-1 to TRBJ2-3, with a tentative D call TRBD2 (6 bases). Trimming cost V 4 bases and J 5 bases, with 16 bases left between them. The CDR3 runs 15 residues. Germline loops: CDR1 LGHDT, CDR2 YNNKEL (reference sequence). The CDR3, as DNA: TGTGCCAGCAGCCGAGTACCGGGGCGGGGAGATACGCAGTATTTT. Translating it yields CASSRVPGRGDTQYF.

This sequence joins TRBV7-9 and TRBJ2-1; 9 nucleotides align to TRBD2. V gave up 1 base and J gave up 3 bases; unmatched junction bases: 7. This CDR3 spans 17 amino acids. The V gene's germline CDR1 is SEHNR and CDR2 FQNEAQ (reference sequence). The DNA of the CDR3 is TGTGCCAGCAGCTTAGGAGGCCTAGCGGGAAACTACAATGAGCAGTTCTTC. Amino acids: CASSLGGLAGNYNEQFF.

Many counts were recorded for this clonotype. V and J are TRBV6-5 and TRBJ1-1, with D perhaps TRBD1 (5 bases). Trimming removed 0 bases at V and 5 bases at J, with 10 bases between. CDR3 size: 14 residues. The germline V gene has CDR1 MNHEY and CDR2 SVGAGI. CDR3 nucleotides: TGTGCCAGCAGTTACTCGGGGGTCGGGACTGAAGCTTTCTTT. Encoded protein: CASSYSGVGTEAFF.